This T cell receptor (beta chain) came from a study of shared T cell receptors in the human thymus. V gave up 8 bases and J gave up 7 bases; unmatched junction bases: 7. Germline CDR1 and CDR2: SNHLY and FYNNEI. The CDR3 covers 15 residues. This clone was observed once. The data were produced by immunoSEQ multiplex PCR, yet TCRdb's version contains in-frame clones alone and is incomplete. This table holds about 400,000 clones, around 95% found once. Sample: thymocytes. The chain is built from TRBV2 and TRBJ2-2; 13 bases are shared with TRBD2. The sequence came from a human donor. The CDR3 loop reads CASRRTSGSNGELFF. The CDR3 DNA reads TGTGCCAGCCGACGGACTAGCGGGAGTAACGGGGAGCTGTTTTTT.